The 27 T cell receptor beta chains listed next were all sequenced from one sample in a study of T cell responses to AZD1222 COVID-19 vaccine. Here immunoSEQ multiplex PCR was the method, and the copy in TCRdb shows in-frame clones only, minus some. The profile shows about 99,000 clones, approximately 90% of them singletons. Sequenced here: peripheral blood, sampled on day 0 of AZD1222 vaccination. All receptors come from an adult in good health.

A single count supports this clone. The chain recombines TRBV4-1 with TRBJ2-2; 12 bases line up with TRBD1. Germline-derived CDR1 and CDR2 are MGHRA and YSYEKL. The CDR3 length is 19 residues. The trim removed 6 bases at V and 0 bases at J, leaving 11 bases unmatched. CDR3 residues: CASRAPGQGAPSNTGELFF. In DNA form, the CDR3 reads TGCGCCAGCAGGGCGCCGGGACAGGGGGCGCCGTCGAACACCGGGGAGCTGTTTTTT.

The chain has TRBV12-3 or TRBV12-4 and TRBJ2-2; no clear D gene. The CDR3 extends over 11 amino acids. Trimming pared 8 bases from V and 2 bases from J, leaving 3 bases between. This CDR3 is CASGNTGELFF. For the CDR3, the DNA is TGTGCCAGCGGAAACACCGGGGAGCTGTTTTTT.

The chain is built from TRBV19 and TRBJ1-3; no reliable D call. The CDR3 extends over 15 amino acids. Germline assignment: CDR1 LNHDA and CDR2 SQIVND (reference sequence). V lost 0 bases and J lost 3, with 9 bases in between. The CDR3 DNA reads as TGTGCCAGTAGTATAGATGCGTTTTATGGAAACACCATATATTTT. This codes for CASSIDAFYGNTIYF.

V and J are TRBV4-1 and TRBJ1-4, with 7 bases aligning to TRBD1. V gave up 0 bases and J gave up 1 base; unmatched junction bases: 5. The germline V gene encodes CDR1 MGHRA and CDR2 YSYEKL. The CDR3 is made up of 17 amino acids. The CDR3 is CASSQDLDRVTNEKLFF. Here the CDR3 DNA reads TGCGCCAGCAGCCAAGATCTCGACAGGGTAACTAATGAAAAACTGTTTTTT.

The CDR3 reads CASSLYRDTEAFF. The CDR3 DNA follows: TGTGCCAGCAGTTTATACCGGGACACTGAAGCTTTCTTT. The V and J genes are TRBV27 and TRBJ1-1; D remains ambiguous. The germline V and J ends were trimmed by 1 base and 3 bases, with 6 bases remaining between them. Germline CDR1 reads MNHEY; CDR2 reads SMNVEV (reference sequence). The CDR3 has 13 residues.

The V call is TRBV7-2, the J call TRBJ2-2; D might be TRBD1 or TRBD2, each matching 5 bases. Germline V gene sequence: CDR1 SGHTA, CDR2 FQGNSA. The CDR3 is made up of 16 amino acids. V was clipped by 0 bases and J by 6 bases, with 14 bases between them. CDR3 nucleotides: TGTGCCAGCAGCTTAGCAGTAGGGACGAGGGCCGGGGAGCTGTTTTTT. Protein sequence: CASSLAVGTRAGELFF. The whole variable domain, filled in from reference TRBV7-2 and TRBJ2-2, reads GAGVSQSPSNKVTEKGKDVELRCDPISGHTALYWYRQSLGQGLEFLIYFQGNSAPDKSGLPSDRFSAERTGGSVSTLTIQRTQQEDSAVYLCASSLAVGTRAGELFFGEGSRLTVL.

The gene calls are TRBV28 and TRBJ2-7, with a tentative D call TRBD1 (5 bases). V lost 1 base, J lost 0 bases, and 13 bases lay in between. CDR3 length equals 16 residues. CDR1 and CDR2 (germline): MDHEN, SYDVKM. CDR3 loop: CASSLFRAGFSYEQYF. In nucleotides, the CDR3 is TGTGCCAGCAGTTTATTTCGGGCAGGGTTCTCCTACGAGCAGTACTTC.

The genes are TRBV11-2 and TRBJ1-1; the D gene is possibly TRBD1 (5 bases). This CDR3 contains 18 residues. The V gene lost 5 bases and the J gene lost 7 bases, with 29 bases spanning the gap. CDR1 is SGHAT, CDR2 FQNNGV, per germline. The CDR3 coding sequence is TGTGCCAGCAGCCCTAGACCAATCAGGGTAGGGGAGGTAAATGAAGCTTTCTTT. Translated: CASSPRPIRVGEVNEAFF.

This clone was seen only once. The V gene is TRBV28, the J gene TRBJ1-5; no clear D gene. The CDR3 has 17 amino acids. In germline, CDR1 is MDHEN, CDR2 SYDVKM. Trimming removed 2 bases from V and 1 base from J, with 15 bases in between. CDR3 amino acids: CASSLLPGSKSNQPQHF. The CDR3 coding sequence is TGTGCCAGCAGTTTACTGCCCGGGAGCAAGAGCAATCAGCCCCAGCATTTT.

J is TRBJ2-3 and V is TRBV10-3; D perhaps matches TRBD1 (5 bases). Germline V CDR1 and CDR2: ENHRY, SYGVKD. Trimming removed 4 bases at V and 3 bases at J, with 17 bases between. The CDR3 loop spans 16 amino acids. DNA for the CDR3: TGTGCCATCAGTGCAATGGGGCAGGTTGGAACAGATACGCAGTATTTT. The encoded protein is CAISAMGQVGTDTQYF.

The chain employs TRBV6-4 and TRBJ2-7, with D maybe TRBD2 (5 bases). CDR1 MRHNA and CDR2 SNTAGT come from the germline V gene. The CDR3 covers 13 residues. The germline V and J ends were trimmed by 9 bases and 1 base, with 13 bases remaining between them. CDR3 in amino acids: CASSRELSYEQYF. In DNA form, the CDR3 reads TGTGCCAGTTCCCGGGAATTGTCCTACGAGCAGTACTTC.

This chain uses TRBV27 with TRBJ2-7; 7 nucleotides match TRBD1. Germline V gene data show CDR1 as MNHEY and CDR2 as SMNVEV (reference sequence). The CDR3 consists of 15 residues. V gave up 2 bases and J gave up 7 bases; unmatched junction bases: 11. The CDR3 DNA reads TGTGCCAGCAGTTTAACCAGGGGGAGAGCAAGGGAGCAGTACTTC. It codes for CASSLTRGRAREQYF.

This chain connects TRBV13 to TRBJ2-1; D is perhaps TRBD1 (5 bases). The CDR3 contains 14 residues. V dropped 3 bases and J dropped 1 base, with 7 bases sitting between them. Germline values: CDR1 PRHDT, CDR2 FYEKMQ (reference sequence). CDR3 nucleotide sequence: TGTGCCAGCAGCTTGGGGCCGTCCTACAATGAGCAGTTCTTC. Translation: CASSLGPSYNEQFF.

This chain uses TRBV4-2 with TRBJ1-1; D uncertain. The CDR3 sequence is 12 residues long. The ends were cut back, 0 bases at V and 8 bases at J, with 7 bases in the middle. The germline CDR1 and CDR2 sequences are LGHNA and YNFKEQ. The CDR3 sequence: CASSQDDREAFF. The CDR3 DNA reads TGTGCCAGCAGCCAAGATGACCGGGAAGCTTTCTTT.

CDR3 DNA sequence: TGTGCCAGCTCACCAGCAACAGGGGGCCCCGATCAGCCCCAGCATTTT. Its translation: CASSPATGGPDQPQHF. The V and J genes are TRBV18 and TRBJ1-5; 9 bases line up with TRBD1. The CDR3 has 16 residues. Germline V gene sequence: CDR1 KGHSH, CDR2 LQKENI. The junction had 7 bases not matched to a gene; V was cut back by 2 bases and J by 5 bases.

This clone was recorded once. This rearrangement joins TRBV9 to TRBJ2-1; D possibly corresponds to TRBD2 (6 bases). Germline V CDR1 and CDR2: SGDLS, YYNGEE. The CDR3 loop spans 14 amino acids. Trimming cost V 0 bases and J 7 bases, with 11 bases left between them. The CDR3 loop reads CASSVGAEGNEQFF. CDR3 coding DNA: TGTGCCAGCAGCGTAGGGGCGGAGGGGAATGAGCAGTTCTTC.

Here the CDR3 reads CASSYDRGDNEQFF. The DNA of the CDR3 is TGTGCCAGCAGTTACGACAGGGGGGACAATGAGCAGTTCTTC. The chain uses TRBV6-2 or TRBV6-3 and TRBJ2-1, with 9 bases matching TRBD1. Germline V gene lookup returns CDR1 MNHEY and CDR2 SVGEGT. Trimming took 2 bases from V and 5 from J; bases not matched to a gene: 1. The CDR3 totals 14 residues.

The J gene is TRBJ1-2, the V gene TRBV6-1; 7 bases are a match to TRBD1. With V trimmed by 2 bases and J by 5 bases, 11 bases remained unmatched. The CDR3 has 16 amino acids. Germline V gene data show CDR1 as MNHNS and CDR2 as SASEGT. This chain's CDR3 is CASSEPRQGGGYGYTF. The CDR3 DNA is TGTGCCAGCAGTGAACCTAGACAGGGAGGAGGGTATGGCTACACCTTC.

The V and J genes are TRBV5-1 and TRBJ1-3, with TRBD1 as a possible D gene (5 bases). The germline gives CDR1 SGHRS, CDR2 YFSETQ. Trimming took off 0 bases at V and 0 bases at J, with 10 bases between the two ends. The CDR3 loop spans 16 amino acids. CDR3 amino acids: CASSLVGGTSGNTIYF. Written as DNA, the CDR3 is TGCGCCAGCAGCTTGGTTGGGGGTACCTCTGGAAACACCATATATTTT.

The chain is built from TRBV5-4 and TRBJ1-6; weak D call: TRBD1 (6 bases). Germline CDR1 SGHNT, CDR2 YYREEE (reference sequence). This CDR3 is built from 15 residues. The V end lost 4 bases, the J end lost 7 bases, and 15 bases lay between the germline ends. The DNA of the CDR3 is TGTGCCAGCAGCAGGGCCCAGGGGATGAATTCACCCCTCCACTTT. Its translation is CASSRAQGMNSPLHF.

The genes are TRBV27 and TRBJ1-5, with D maybe TRBD1 (5 bases). V was pared by 5 bases and J by 0 bases, with 11 bases between. The CDR3 consists of 15 residues. Germline V gene lookup returns CDR1 MNHEY and CDR2 SMNVEV (reference sequence). CDR3 nucleotides: TGTGCCAGCAGTCGGGGGAGGGGTAGCAATCAGCCCCAGCATTTT. It yields the protein CASSRGRGSNQPQHF.

This chain joins TRBV30 and TRBJ1-6; D gene unclear. The germline V gene has CDR1 GTSNPN and CDR2 SVGIG (reference sequence). CDR3 length: 15 residues. Trimming took 0 bases from V and 4 from J, leaving 10 bases between them. The CDR3 is CAWSVRDMYNSPLHF. CDR3 sequence (DNA): TGTGCCTGGAGTGTACGTGACATGTATAATTCACCCCTCCACTTT.

This chain connects TRBV4-2 to TRBJ2-1, with D perhaps being TRBD1 or TRBD2 (6 bases each). The germline CDR1 and CDR2 sequences are LGHNA and YNFKEQ. The CDR3 is 16 amino acids. V dropped 0 bases and J dropped 7 bases, with 16 bases sitting between them. The CDR3 spells CASSQEAGGGKNEQFF. The CDR3 DNA reads TGTGCCAGCAGCCAAGAGGCAGGAGGGGGGAAAAATGAGCAGTTCTTC.

The chain carries TRBV13 and TRBJ1-1; D remains unclear. Trimming stripped 0 bases from V and 4 bases from J, with 12 bases between. From germline, CDR1 is PRHDT and CDR2 FYEKMQ (reference sequence). The CDR3 is made up of 15 amino acids. CDR3 protein: CASSLGRREITEAFF. The CDR3 nucleotides read TGTGCCAGCAGCTTAGGCCGGAGGGAAATCACTGAAGCTTTCTTT.

The J gene is TRBJ2-7, the V gene TRBV19; no definite D call. Trimming removed 2 bases at V and 4 bases at J, with 9 bases between. Germline V CDR1 and CDR2: LNHDA, SQIVND (reference sequence). The CDR3 has 13 residues. The CDR3 here is CASSIKPEYEQYF. The CDR3 DNA is TGTGCCAGTAGTATAAAGCCCGAATACGAGCAGTACTTC.

The chain is built from TRBV3-1 (or the pseudogene TRBV3-2) and TRBJ2-7, with TRBD2 identical over 9 bases. The junction had 4 bases not matched to a gene; V was cut back by 3 bases and J by 7 bases. The germline V gene encodes CDR1 LGHDT and CDR2 YNNKEL (reference sequence). The CDR3 is 13 amino acids. CDR3 loop: CASSHPSGMEQYF. DNA of the CDR3: TGTGCCAGCAGCCATCCTAGCGGGATGGAGCAGTACTTC.

The chain combines TRBV5-5 with TRBJ1-2, with D perhaps matching TRBD1 (6 bases). The CDR3 loop spans 17 amino acids. The V gene lost 2 bases and the J gene lost 3 bases, with 20 bases spanning the gap. Germline-derived CDR1 and CDR2 are SGHKS and YYEKEE (reference sequence). CDR3 DNA sequence: TGTGCCAGCAGCTTCCGGGGGGCGGTCCGAGCCGACTATGGCTACACCTTC. Translated: CASSFRGAVRADYGYTF.